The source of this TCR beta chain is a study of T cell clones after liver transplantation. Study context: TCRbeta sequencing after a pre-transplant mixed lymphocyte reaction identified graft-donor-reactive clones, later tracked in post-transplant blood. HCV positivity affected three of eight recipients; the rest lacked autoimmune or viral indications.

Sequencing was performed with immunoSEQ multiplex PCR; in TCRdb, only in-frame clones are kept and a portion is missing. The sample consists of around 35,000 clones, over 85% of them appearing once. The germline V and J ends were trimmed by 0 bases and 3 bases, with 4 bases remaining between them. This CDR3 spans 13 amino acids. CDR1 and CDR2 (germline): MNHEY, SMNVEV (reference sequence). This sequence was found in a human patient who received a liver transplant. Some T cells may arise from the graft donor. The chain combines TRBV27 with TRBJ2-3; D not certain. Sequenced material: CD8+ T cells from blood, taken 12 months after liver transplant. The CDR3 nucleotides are TGTGCCAGCAGTTTATCTTGGACAGATACGCAGTATTTT. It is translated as CASSLSWTDTQYF.